Shown below are 21 T cell receptor beta chains from a single sample sequenced in a study of T-cell reconstitution after alpha-beta-depleted transplantation in children (dated by TCRdb to 2016 to 2017). Libraries came from PCR. Sequenced on an Illumina HiSeq 2500. To normalize quantification of the TCRbeta repertoire, the TCR libraries were built with molecular barcoding that relied on unique molecular identifiers. TCRdb redid the processing of the public reads, applying fastp at Q25 and MiXCR, and retained in-frame beta chains. Duplicate CDR3 protein sequences are folded into a single record with the most common DNA and genes. In all, the sample holds 500,000 to 600,000 distinct CDR3 sequences, and around 16% of those were seen once. The ten largest clones take up 3.3% of the sample. The sample in question was PBMCs from the stem cell graft donor, obtained from the stem cell graft. These receptors originate from a human donor who donated a stem cell graft to a child with acute lymphoblastic leukemia.

This clonotype was found a few times. In DNA form, the CDR3 reads TGCGCCAGCAGCTACGAAGGTATCTCTGAAGCTTTCTTT. Translated: CASSYEGISEAFF. The chain combines TRBV5-1 with TRBJ1-1; D call uncertain. Per germline, CDR1 SGHRS and CDR2 YFSETQ. Trimming stripped 3 bases from V and 6 bases from J, with 12 bases between. The CDR3 runs 13 residues.

The chain links TRBV2 to TRBJ2-7, with D possibly being TRBD1 (6 bases). The V gene lost 5 bases and the J gene lost 0 bases, with 11 bases spanning the gap. The V gene's germline CDR1 is SNHLY and CDR2 FYNNEI. CDR3 size: 14 residues. In DNA, the CDR3 is TGTGCCAGCAGTTCCGACAGGCTCTCCTACGAGCAGTACTTC. This translates into CASSSDRLSYEQYF.

This clonotype was counted ten times or more. The CDR3 loop reads CASSFRTGANYEQYF. CDR3 nucleotides: TGTGCCAGCAGCTTCCGGACAGGGGCAAACTACGAGCAGTACTTC. The gene calls are TRBV11-3 and TRBJ2-7; 9 bases fit TRBD1. Germline CDR1 and CDR2: SGHNT and YENEEA. J lost 3 bases, V lost 3 bases, and 6 bases had no gene match. This CDR3 is built from 15 residues.

The rearrangement uses TRBV27 and TRBJ2-7; 7 bases match TRBD2. The V gene's germline CDR1 is MNHEY and CDR2 SMNVEV (reference sequence). This CDR3 comprises 15 residues. Germline trimming cut 3 bases from V and 6 bases from J; bases unmatched to any gene: 11. CDR3 region: CASSFFAGEVREQYF. The CDR3 nucleotides are TGTGCCAGCAGTTTCTTTGCGGGAGAAGTACGCGAGCAGTACTTC.

This chain uses TRBV29-1 with TRBJ2-5; a possible D gene is TRBD1 (5 bases). CDR3 length equals 15 residues. The V and J ends lost 1 base and 0 bases respectively, with 12 bases between them. The germline gives CDR1 SQVTM, CDR2 ANQGSEA. Here the CDR3 reads CSVEGQTWYQETQYF. The CDR3, as DNA: TGCAGCGTTGAAGGACAGACTTGGTACCAAGAGACCCAGTACTTC.

This clonotype has just a few counts. The chain is built from TRBV6-2 or TRBV6-3 and TRBJ2-1, with D possibly being TRBD1 (5 bases). The CDR3 runs 14 residues. The germline V and J ends were trimmed by 7 bases and 4 bases, with 14 bases remaining between them. Germline V lookup: CDR1 MNHEY, CDR2 SVGEGT. The chain's CDR3 is CASKGMDVYNEQFF. The DNA of the CDR3 is TGTGCCAGCAAGGGGATGGACGTTTACAATGAGCAGTTCTTC.

Only a few counts were recorded for this clonotype. The V and J genes are TRBV7-9 and TRBJ2-1; 9 bases fit TRBD2. This CDR3 comprises 15 residues. Losses at the gene ends were 5 bases for V and 2 bases for J; bases not matched to a gene: 4. CDR1 is SEHNR, CDR2 FQNEAQ, per germline (reference sequence). CDR3 DNA: TGTGCCAGCAGCCCTCGGACTAGCGCCTACAATGAGCAGTTCTTC. It yields the protein CASSPRTSAYNEQFF.

This chain connects TRBV6-1 to TRBJ1-2; unclear D gene. Germline V gene data show CDR1 as MNHNS and CDR2 as SASEGT. Trimming took 6 bases from V and 6 from J, leaving 14 bases between them. This CDR3 has 13 amino acids. For the CDR3, the DNA is TGTGCCAGCAGGTCGGACTTGGTGGATGGCTACACCTTC. This encodes CASRSDLVDGYTF.

A few counts support this clonotype. This chain connects TRBV20-1 to TRBJ2-5; 7 positions match TRBD2. The germline V gene has CDR1 DFQATT and CDR2 SNEGSKA (reference sequence). The CDR3 covers 12 residues. Trimming cost V 6 bases and J 5 bases; bases outside gene matches: 6. CDR3 in amino acids: CSAADSGETQYF. DNA for the CDR3: TGCAGTGCCGCGGATAGCGGGGAGACCCAGTACTTC.

This chain links TRBV5-1 with TRBJ2-3; 13 bases align to TRBD2. The CDR3 has 20 amino acids. In germline, CDR1 is SGHRS, CDR2 YFSETQ. V lost 0 bases to trimming and J lost 1 base; unmatched junction nucleotides: 11. The DNA for the CDR3 is TGCGCCAGCAGCTTGGCCCGCGGGACTAGCGGGAAGGTGGGCACAGATACGCAGTATTTT. Translating it yields CASSLARGTSGKVGTDTQYF.

This sequence joins TRBV12-5 and TRBJ2-2; TRBD2 matches at 13 bases. This CDR3 spans 16 amino acids. V lost 5 bases to trimming and J lost 5 bases; unmatched junction nucleotides: 5. Germline lookup yields CDR1 LGHNT and CDR2 FRNRAP. The CDR3 reads CASGGLAGEVTGELFF. In DNA form, the CDR3 reads TGTGCTAGTGGTGGACTAGCGGGAGAGGTGACCGGGGAGCTGTTTTTT. Full variable domain (remainder filled in from reference TRBV12-5 and TRBJ2-2): DARVTQTPRHKVTEMGQEVTMRCQPILGHNTVFWYRQTMMQGLELLAYFRNRAPLDDSGMPKDRFSAEMPDATLATLKIQPSEPRDSAVYFCASGGLAGEVTGELFFGEGSRLTVL.

This clonotype turned up a few times. This chain connects TRBV20-1 to TRBJ1-2; D uncertain. Trimming took 4 bases from V and 3 from J, leaving 6 bases between them. This CDR3 has 11 residues. Germline CDR1 is DFQATT and CDR2 is SNEGSKA (reference sequence). The CDR3 DNA reads TGCAGTGCTATGGGGTACTATGGCTACACCTTC. This codes for CSAMGYYGYTF.

The chain has TRBV29-1 and TRBJ2-3, with 7 bases matching TRBD2. The CDR3 is 15 amino acids. Trimming removed 3 bases from V and 3 bases from J; junction bases left unmatched: 9. The germline V gene has CDR1 SQVTM and CDR2 ANQGSEA. The CDR3 nucleotides are TGCAGCGTTGATCTTCGCGGGAGCCAGACAGATACGCAGTATTTT. Translated, it gives CSVDLRGSQTDTQYF.

The rearrangement links TRBV9 to TRBJ2-1; 7 nucleotides align to TRBD2. The CDR3 consists of 15 residues. CDR1 SGDLS and CDR2 YYNGEE come from the germline V gene. V lost 1 base and J lost 5; bases outside the gene matches: 6. CDR3 sequence (DNA): TGTGCCAGCAGCGTATTGGCGGGAGTAGACAATGAGCAGTTCTTC. Translated: CASSVLAGVDNEQFF.

This clonotype was seen a single time. This chain uses TRBV7-2 with TRBJ1-5, with 8 positions matching TRBD1. The ends lost 2 bases at V and 3 bases at J; junction bases unmatched: 6. The CDR3 extends over 16 amino acids. The germline V gene has CDR1 SGHTA and CDR2 FQGNSA. CDR3 bases: TGTGCCAGCAGCTTACGGCCAGGGGGCCTCAATCAGCCCCAGCATTTT. Its translation: CASSLRPGGLNQPQHF.

The chain combines TRBV4-1 with TRBJ2-1, with 10 bases identical to TRBD2. Germline loops: CDR1 MGHRA, CDR2 YSYEKL. The length of the CDR3 is 16 residues. The junction had 4 bases not matched to a gene; V was cut back by 0 bases and J by 5 bases. The CDR3 reads CASSQDLAGVDNEQFF. The CDR3 coding sequence is TGCGCCAGCAGCCAAGATCTAGCGGGAGTGGACAATGAGCAGTTCTTC.

This clonotype was counted a few times. This chain connects TRBV5-1 to TRBJ1-2; D may be TRBD1 (6 bases). Germline CDR1 SGHRS, CDR2 YFSETQ. This CDR3 has 14 residues. With 3 bases removed from V and 8 bases from J, the gap between germline ends came to 17 bases. CDR3 sequence: CASSSIQGGGGYTF. CDR3 sequence (DNA): TGCGCCAGCAGCTCGATACAGGGTGGAGGCGGCTACACCTTC.

This clonotype was seen a few times. The CDR3 loop reads CASSSKGVFAEAFF. The CDR3 DNA follows: TGTGCCAGCAGTTCCAAAGGTGTTTTCGCTGAAGCTTTCTTT. The chain links TRBV12-3 or TRBV12-4 to TRBJ1-1; the D is unclear. CDR3 size: 14 residues. V shed 4 bases and J shed 6 bases, with 15 bases lying between them.

Many counts were recorded for this clonotype. This CDR3 is CASSLDRGAYEQYF. CDR3 coding DNA: TGCGCCAGCAGCTTGGACAGGGGGGCCTACGAGCAGTACTTC. This chain links TRBV5-1 with TRBJ2-7; 8 nucleotides agree with TRBD1. The J segment lost 2 bases and the V segment lost 0 bases, leaving 1 base of the junction unmatched. The CDR3 consists of 14 residues. The germline CDR1 and CDR2 sequences are SGHRS and YFSETQ. Using reference TRBV5-1 and TRBJ2-7 for the parts outside the CDR3, the full variable domain is KAGVTQTPRYLIKTRGQQVTLSCSPISGHRSVSWYQQTPGQGLQFLFEYFSETQRNKGNFPGRFSGRQFSNSRSEMNVSTLELGDSALYLCASSLDRGAYEQYFGPGTRLTVT.

This clonotype has more than one count but fewer than ten. This sequence joins TRBV9 and TRBJ2-2, with D possibly being TRBD2 (7 bases). The V and J ends lost 0 bases and 5 bases respectively, with 17 bases between them. Germline CDR1 SGDLS, CDR2 YYNGEE. The CDR3 loop spans 17 amino acids. CDR3 sequence: CASSVGEGGLSTGELFF. The DNA of the CDR3 is TGTGCCAGCAGCGTAGGGGAGGGGGGACTTTCGACCGGGGAGCTGTTTTTT.

This clonotype was observed a handful of times. The chain has TRBV25-1 and TRBJ1-2; weak D call: TRBD1 (5 bases). CDR3 length: 15 residues. V shed 2 bases and J shed 1 base, with 11 bases lying between them. Per germline, CDR1 MGHDK and CDR2 SYGVNS. The CDR3 region is CASSEGGRLNYGYTF. CDR3 sequence (DNA): TGTGCCAGCAGTGAAGGGGGTAGGCTTAACTATGGCTACACCTTC.